The source of this T cell receptor beta chain is a study of blood T cell repertoires in COVID-19. The CDR3 totals 14 residues. Germline V gene sequence: CDR1 LGHDT, CDR2 YNNKEL (reference sequence). V was trimmed by 4 bases and J by 5 bases, leaving 13 bases between them. Repertoires were generated with immunoSEQ multiplex PCR, while TCRdb's copy carries only in-frame clones and drops some. The table shows about 300,000 clones, with about 91% occurring only once. Sequencing used peripheral blood. The rearrangement joins TRBV3-1 (or the pseudogene TRBV3-2) to TRBJ2-3; TRBD1 is a possible D gene (6 bases). This clonotype was sampled from a woman in her 30s with COVID-19, enrolled during active disease. CDR3 in amino acids: CASSLSSQGDTQYF. CDR3 coding DNA: TGTGCCAGCAGCCTATCGTCACAGGGAGATACGCAGTATTTT.